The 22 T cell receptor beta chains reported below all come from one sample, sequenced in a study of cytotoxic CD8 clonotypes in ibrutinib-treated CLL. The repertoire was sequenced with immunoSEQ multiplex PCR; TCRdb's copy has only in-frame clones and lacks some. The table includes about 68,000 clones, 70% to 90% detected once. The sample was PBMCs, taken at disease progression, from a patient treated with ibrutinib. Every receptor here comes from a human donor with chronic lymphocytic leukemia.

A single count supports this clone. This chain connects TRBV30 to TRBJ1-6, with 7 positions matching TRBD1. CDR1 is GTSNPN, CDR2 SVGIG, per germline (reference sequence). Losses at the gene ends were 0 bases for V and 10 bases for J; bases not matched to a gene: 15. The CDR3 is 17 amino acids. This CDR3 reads CAWSVRPTGSSGSPLHF. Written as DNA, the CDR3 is TGTGCCTGGAGTGTGAGGCCGACAGGGTCTTCGGGCTCACCCCTCCACTTT.

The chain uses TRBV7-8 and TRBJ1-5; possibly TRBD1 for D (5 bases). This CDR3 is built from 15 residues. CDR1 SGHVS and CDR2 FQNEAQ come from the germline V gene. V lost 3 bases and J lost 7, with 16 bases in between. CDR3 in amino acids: CASSFGRAINQPQHF. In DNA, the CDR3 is TGTGCCAGCAGCTTTGGCAGGGCGATAAACCAGCCCCAGCATTTT.

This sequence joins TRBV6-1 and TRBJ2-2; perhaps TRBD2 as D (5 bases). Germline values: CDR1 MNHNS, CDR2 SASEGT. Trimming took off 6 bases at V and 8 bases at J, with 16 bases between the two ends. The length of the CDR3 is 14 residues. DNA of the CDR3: TGTGCCAGCAGAGACCGGACTGCCACAGGGGAGCTGTTTTTT. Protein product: CASRDRTATGELFF.

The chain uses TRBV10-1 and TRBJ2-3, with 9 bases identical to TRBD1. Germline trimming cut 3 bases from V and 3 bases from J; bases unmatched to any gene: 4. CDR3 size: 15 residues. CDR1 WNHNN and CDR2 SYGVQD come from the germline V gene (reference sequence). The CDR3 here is CASSDGQGTTDTQYF. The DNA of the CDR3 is TGCGCCAGCAGTGACGGACAGGGGACTACAGATACGCAGTATTTT.

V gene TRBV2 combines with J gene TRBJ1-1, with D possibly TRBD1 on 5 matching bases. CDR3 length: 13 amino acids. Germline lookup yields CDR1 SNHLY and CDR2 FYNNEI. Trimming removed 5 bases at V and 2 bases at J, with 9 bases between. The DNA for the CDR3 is TGTGCCAGCAGTACAGACAGAAACACTGAAGCTTTCTTT. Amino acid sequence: CASSTDRNTEAFF.

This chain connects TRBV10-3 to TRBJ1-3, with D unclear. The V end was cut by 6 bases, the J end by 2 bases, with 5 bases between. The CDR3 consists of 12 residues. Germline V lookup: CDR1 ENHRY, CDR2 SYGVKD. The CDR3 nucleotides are TGTGCCATCAGCCACCCTGGAAACACCATATATTTT. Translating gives CAISHPGNTIYF.

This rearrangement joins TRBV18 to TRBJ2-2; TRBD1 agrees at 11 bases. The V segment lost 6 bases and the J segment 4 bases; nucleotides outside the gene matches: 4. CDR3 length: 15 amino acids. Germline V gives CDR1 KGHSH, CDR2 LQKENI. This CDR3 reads CASSAGTGGTGELFF. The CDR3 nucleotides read TGTGCCAGCTCGGCCGGGACAGGGGGCACCGGGGAGCTGTTTTTT.

The CDR3 DNA reads TGTGCGGGGAGAAGCTCGAACACCGGGGAGCTGTTTTTT. Translated, it gives CAGRSSNTGELFF. The chain is built from TRBV2 and TRBJ2-2, with D possibly TRBD2 on 5 matching bases. The CDR3 is 13 residues long. The germline CDR1 and CDR2 sequences are SNHLY and FYNNEI.

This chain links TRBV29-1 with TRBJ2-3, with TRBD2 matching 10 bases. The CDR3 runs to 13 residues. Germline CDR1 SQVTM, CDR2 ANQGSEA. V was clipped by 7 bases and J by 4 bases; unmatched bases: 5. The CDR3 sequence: CSASGGIADTQYF. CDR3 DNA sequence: TGCAGCGCTAGCGGGGGTATCGCAGATACGCAGTATTTT.

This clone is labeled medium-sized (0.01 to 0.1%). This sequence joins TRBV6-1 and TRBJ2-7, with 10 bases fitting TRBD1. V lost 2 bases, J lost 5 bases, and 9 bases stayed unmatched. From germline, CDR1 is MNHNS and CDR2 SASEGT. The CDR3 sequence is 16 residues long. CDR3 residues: CASSEREGTGDDEQYF. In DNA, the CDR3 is TGTGCCAGCAGTGAACGTGAAGGGACAGGGGACGACGAGCAGTACTTC.

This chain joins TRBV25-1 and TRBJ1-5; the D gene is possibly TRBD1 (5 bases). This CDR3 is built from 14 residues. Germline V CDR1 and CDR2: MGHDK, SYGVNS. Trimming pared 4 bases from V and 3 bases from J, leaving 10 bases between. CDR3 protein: CASSAPGPNQPQHF. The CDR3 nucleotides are TGTGCCAGCAGTGCACCGGGACCCAATCAGCCCCAGCATTTT.

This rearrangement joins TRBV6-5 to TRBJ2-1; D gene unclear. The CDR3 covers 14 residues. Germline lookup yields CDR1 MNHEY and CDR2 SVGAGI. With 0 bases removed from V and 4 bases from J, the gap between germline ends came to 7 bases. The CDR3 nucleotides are TGTGCCAGCAGTTACTCGTCCAGTTACAATGAGCAGTTCTTC. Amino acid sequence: CASSYSSSYNEQFF.

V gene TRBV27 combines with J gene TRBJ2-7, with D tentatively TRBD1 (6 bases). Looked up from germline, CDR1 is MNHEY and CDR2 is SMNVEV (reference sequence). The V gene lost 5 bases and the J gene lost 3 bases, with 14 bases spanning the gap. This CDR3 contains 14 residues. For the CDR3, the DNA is TGTGCCAGCAGTATACAGGGAAGAATCTACGAGCAGTACTTC. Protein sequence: CASSIQGRIYEQYF.

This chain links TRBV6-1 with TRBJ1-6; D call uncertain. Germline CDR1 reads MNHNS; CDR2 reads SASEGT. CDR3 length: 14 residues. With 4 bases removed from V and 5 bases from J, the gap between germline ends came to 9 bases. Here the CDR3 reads CASSVNPDNSPLHF. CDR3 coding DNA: TGTGCCAGCAGTGTCAACCCCGATAATTCACCCCTCCACTTT.

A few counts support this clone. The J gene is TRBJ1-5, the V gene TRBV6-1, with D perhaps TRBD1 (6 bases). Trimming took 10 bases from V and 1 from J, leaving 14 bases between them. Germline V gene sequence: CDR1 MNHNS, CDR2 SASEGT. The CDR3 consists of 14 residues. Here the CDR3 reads CATRDTISNQPQHF. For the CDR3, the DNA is TGTGCCACCAGGGACACGATCAGCAATCAGCCCCAGCATTTT.

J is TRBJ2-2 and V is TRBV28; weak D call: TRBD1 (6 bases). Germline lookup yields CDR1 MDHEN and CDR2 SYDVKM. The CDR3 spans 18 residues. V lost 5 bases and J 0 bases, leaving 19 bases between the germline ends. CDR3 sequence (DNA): TGTGCCAGCAGTCCTTCACCTTGGACAGATCCGAACACCGGGGAGCTGTTTTTT. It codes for CASSPSPWTDPNTGELFF.

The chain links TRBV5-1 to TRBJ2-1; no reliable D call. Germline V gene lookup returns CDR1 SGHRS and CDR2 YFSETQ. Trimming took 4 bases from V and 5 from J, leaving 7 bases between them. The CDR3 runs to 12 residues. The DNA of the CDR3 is TGCGCCAGCAGCCGACCCGACAATGAGCAGTTCTTC. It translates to CASSRPDNEQFF. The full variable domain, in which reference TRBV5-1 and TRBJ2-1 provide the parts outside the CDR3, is KAGVTQTPRYLIKTRGQQVTLSCSPISGHRSVSWYQQTPGQGLQFLFEYFSETQRNKGNFPGRFSGRQFSNSRSEMNVSTLELGDSALYLCASSRPDNEQFFGPGTRLTVL.

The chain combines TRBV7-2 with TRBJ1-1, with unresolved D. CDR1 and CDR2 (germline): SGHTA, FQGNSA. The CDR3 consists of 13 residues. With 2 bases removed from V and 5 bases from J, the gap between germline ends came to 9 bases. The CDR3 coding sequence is TGTGCCAGCAGCTTACAACAGACGACTGAAGCTTTCTTT. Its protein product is CASSLQQTTEAFF.

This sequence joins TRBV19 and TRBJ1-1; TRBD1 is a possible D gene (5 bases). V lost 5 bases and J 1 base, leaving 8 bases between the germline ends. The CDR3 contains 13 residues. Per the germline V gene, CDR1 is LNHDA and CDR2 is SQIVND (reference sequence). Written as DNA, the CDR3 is TGTGCCAGTAGTCCACAGGCGAACACTGAAGCTTTCTTT. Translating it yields CASSPQANTEAFF.

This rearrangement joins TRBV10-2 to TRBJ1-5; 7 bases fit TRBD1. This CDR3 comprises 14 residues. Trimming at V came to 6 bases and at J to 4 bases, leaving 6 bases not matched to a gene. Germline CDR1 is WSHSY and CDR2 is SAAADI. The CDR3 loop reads CASRRTGQNQPQHF. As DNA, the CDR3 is TGCGCCAGCAGAAGGACAGGACAGAATCAGCCCCAGCATTTT.

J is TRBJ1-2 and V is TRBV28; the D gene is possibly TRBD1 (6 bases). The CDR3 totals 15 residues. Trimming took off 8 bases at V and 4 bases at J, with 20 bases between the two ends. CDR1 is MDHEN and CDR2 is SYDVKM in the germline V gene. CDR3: CASYTRDTGGYGYTF. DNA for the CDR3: TGTGCCAGCTACACCCGGGACACGGGAGGCTATGGCTACACCTTC.

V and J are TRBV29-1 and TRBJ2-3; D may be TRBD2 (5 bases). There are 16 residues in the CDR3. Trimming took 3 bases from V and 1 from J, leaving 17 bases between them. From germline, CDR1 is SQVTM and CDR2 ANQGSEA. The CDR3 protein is CSVEDERERGTDTQYF. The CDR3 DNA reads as TGCAGCGTTGAGGACGAGAGGGAGCGCGGCACAGATACGCAGTATTTT.